The 7 T cell receptor beta chains reported below all come from one sample, sequenced in a study of cytomegalovirus exposure and HLA in healthy donors. The assay was immunoSEQ multiplex PCR, and TCRdb's table has in-frame clones only and misses some. The repertoire has under 200,000 clones, 75% to 90% of them found once; the top ten carry about 2.3%. Sequenced material: PBMCs. Source of these receptors: a woman aged 18 to 35 in good health and CMV-seronegative.

The V call is TRBV5-1, the J call TRBJ2-5; 7 bases fit TRBD1. The germline V gene encodes CDR1 SGHRS and CDR2 YFSETQ. The junction had 8 bases not matched to a gene; V was cut back by 1 base and J by 5 bases. The CDR3 totals 15 residues. The CDR3 here is CASSLFNRGTETQYF. As DNA, the CDR3 is TGCGCCAGCAGCTTGTTCAACAGGGGAACGGAGACCCAGTACTTC. Looking up the rest from reference TRBV5-1 and TRBJ2-5 gives the full variable domain: KAGVTQTPRYLIKTRGQQVTLSCSPISGHRSVSWYQQTPGQGLQFLFEYFSETQRNKGNFPGRFSGRQFSNSRSEMNVSTLELGDSALYLCASSLFNRGTETQYFGPGTRLLVL.

This clone has more than one count but fewer than ten. This rearrangement joins TRBV5-1 to TRBJ1-2; D is unclear. The CDR3 contains 13 residues. Germline CDR1 SGHRS, CDR2 YFSETQ. The ends were cut back, 3 bases at V and 8 bases at J, with 14 bases in the middle. The CDR3 DNA is TGCGCCAGCAGCTCCGAAAGAAGTCGGGGCTACACCTTC. Translated, it gives CASSSERSRGYTF.

This rearrangement joins TRBV28 to TRBJ1-5; possibly TRBD1 for D (5 bases). The CDR3 extends over 14 amino acids. Trimming removed 4 bases at V and 3 bases at J, with 10 bases between. Germline V gives CDR1 MDHEN, CDR2 SYDVKM. CDR3 bases: TGTGCCAGCAGTTGGCTGGGGCCCAATCAGCCCCAGCATTTT. This encodes CASSWLGPNQPQHF.

V is TRBV6-1 and J is TRBJ1-1, with D perhaps TRBD1 (5 bases). The ends were cut back, 7 bases at V and 1 base at J, with 16 bases in the middle. CDR3 length: 15 amino acids. Germline assignment: CDR1 MNHNS and CDR2 SASEGT. In DNA form, the CDR3 reads TGTGCCAGCATTCCTAGACAGTGGGAGAACACTGAAGCTTTCTTT. Translating gives CASIPRQWENTEAFF.

The rearrangement links TRBV9 to TRBJ1-2, with D perhaps matching TRBD1 (6 bases). With 7 bases removed from V and 7 bases from J, the gap between germline ends came to 17 bases. This CDR3 is 13 amino acids long. Germline V gene lookup returns CDR1 SGDLS and CDR2 YYNGEE. The CDR3 region has the DNA TGTGCCAGCCGGGAGGGGGAAGGGGGTGGCTACACCTTC. Translating it yields CASREGEGGGYTF.

The V and J genes are TRBV10-3 and TRBJ1-6; D is uncertain. Germline V gene lookup returns CDR1 ENHRY and CDR2 SYGVKD. The CDR3 runs to 17 residues. Deletions cut 2 bases from V and 7 bases from J, with 18 bases between. CDR3 coding DNA: TGTGCCATCAGTGAGGGTACGTCTACATACAGAAATTCACCCCTCCACTTT. It encodes CAISEGTSTYRNSPLHF.

This clone was recorded a few times. This chain joins TRBV5-1 and TRBJ2-7; no definite D call. The germline V gene has CDR1 SGHRS and CDR2 YFSETQ. The CDR3 spans 15 residues. Trimming shortened V by 1 base and J by 5 bases, and 16 bases separated the two germline ends. CDR3 region: CASSLTLTQSNEQYF. CDR3 sequence (DNA): TGCGCCAGCAGCTTGACGTTAACCCAGTCCAACGAGCAGTACTTC.